The 8 T cell receptor beta chains given below trace back to one sample, sequenced in a study of tumour-infiltrating T cells in Burkitt lymphoma. Produced via immunoSEQ multiplex PCR; TCRdb's table is partial and in-frame only. The sample lists around 730 clones; approximately 96% were seen once. Sequenced input: tumor tissue. Source of these receptors: a human donor with Burkitt lymphoma.

The V gene is TRBV27, the J gene TRBJ2-7; D might be TRBD1 or TRBD2, each matching 5 bases. Trimming took off 2 bases at V and 2 bases at J, with 13 bases between the two ends. This CDR3 has 15 residues. Germline values: CDR1 MNHEY, CDR2 SMNVEV (reference sequence). CDR3 nucleotide sequence: TGTGCCAGCAGTTTAGGGGTGGGGGTAACCTACGAGCAGTACTTC. Amino acid sequence: CASSLGVGVTYEQYF.

The chain joins TRBV28 to TRBJ1-6; tentative D call: TRBD1 (5 bases). V gave up 1 base and J gave up 9 bases, with 13 bases separating them. This CDR3 region has 15 residues. Looked up from germline, CDR1 is MDHEN and CDR2 is SYDVKM. This chain's CDR3 is CASSLSPPQGSPLHF. As DNA, the CDR3 is TGTGCCAGCAGTTTATCCCCTCCTCAGGGTTCACCCCTCCACTTT.

The V and J genes are TRBV28 and TRBJ2-7, with a weak D call TRBD2 (5 bases). The V end was cut by 8 bases, the J end by 0 bases, with 11 bases between. The CDR3 is made up of 13 amino acids. The V gene's germline CDR1 is MDHEN and CDR2 SYDVKM. This CDR3 is CASGGPGSYEQYV. The CDR3 coding sequence is TGTGCCAGCGGAGGACCGGGCTCCTACGAGCAGTACGTC.

The rearrangement links TRBV4-1 to TRBJ1-4; weak D call: TRBD1 (5 bases). The CDR3 extends over 15 amino acids. CDR1 is MGHRA and CDR2 is YSYEKL in the germline V gene. V was cut by 4 bases and J by 4 bases, with 13 bases left in between. DNA for the CDR3: TGCGCCAGCAGCCCCCGGGGGGGGGATAATGAAAAACTGTTTTTT. Residues: CASSPRGGDNEKLFF.

The chain recombines TRBV7-8 with TRBJ2-5, with D uncertain. Germline CDR1 and CDR2: SGHVS and FQNEAQ. The CDR3 is 17 residues long. With 1 base removed from V and 9 bases from J, the gap between germline ends came to 24 bases. The CDR3 DNA reads as TGTGCCAGCAGCTTAGAGAAGAGAAACAGTCCAAAGACGGCCCAGTACTTC. Translating it yields CASSLEKRNSPKTAQYF.

This clone was seen only once. This chain uses TRBV6-1 with TRBJ2-7; D is ambiguous. The CDR3 has 14 amino acids. The V gene's germline CDR1 is MNHNS and CDR2 SASEGT. The V end lost 6 bases, the J end lost 0 bases, and 12 bases lay between the germline ends. The CDR3 region has the DNA TGTGCCAGCAGGTCCGGCACGGCCTCCTACGAGCAGTACTTC. Its protein is CASRSGTASYEQYF.

This clone was seen once. J is TRBJ2-7 and V is TRBV19; D not certain. Germline V lookup: CDR1 LNHDA, CDR2 SQIVND (reference sequence). V was trimmed by 5 bases and J by 6 bases, leaving 11 bases between them. There are 12 residues in the CDR3. CDR3 bases: TGTGCCAGTAGTCCCTCGGTCGGCGAGCAGTACTTC. This encodes CASSPSVGEQYF.

V and J are TRBV7-9 and TRBJ1-6, with 10 nucleotides matching TRBD1. The CDR3 length is 12 residues. V trimming: 8 bases; J trimming: 12 bases; junction bases outside the gene matches: 4. Per the germline V gene, CDR1 is SEHNR and CDR2 is FQNEAQ (reference sequence). For the CDR3, the DNA is TGTGCCAGCGGACAGGGGGAAGGACCCCTCCACTTT. Residues: CASGQGEGPLHF.